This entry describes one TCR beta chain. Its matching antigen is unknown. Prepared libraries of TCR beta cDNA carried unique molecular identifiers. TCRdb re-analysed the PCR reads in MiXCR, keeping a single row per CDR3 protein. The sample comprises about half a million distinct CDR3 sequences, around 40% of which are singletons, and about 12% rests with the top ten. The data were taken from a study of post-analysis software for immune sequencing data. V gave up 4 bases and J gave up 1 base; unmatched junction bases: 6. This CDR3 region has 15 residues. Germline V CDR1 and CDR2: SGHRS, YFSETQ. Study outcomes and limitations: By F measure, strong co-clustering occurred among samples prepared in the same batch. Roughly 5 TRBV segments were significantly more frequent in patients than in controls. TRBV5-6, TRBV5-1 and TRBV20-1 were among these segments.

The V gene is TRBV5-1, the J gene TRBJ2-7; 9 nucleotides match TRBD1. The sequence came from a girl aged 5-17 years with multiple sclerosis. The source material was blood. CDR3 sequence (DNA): TGCGCCAGCAGCGAAGACAGGGGGGGATCCTACGAGCAGTACTTC. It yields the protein CASSEDRGGSYEQYF.